The 29 T cell receptor beta chains listed next were all sequenced from one sample in a study of blood T cell repertoires in COVID-19. Some clones are missing from TCRdb's copy, which holds only in-frame ones; the method was immunoSEQ multiplex PCR. The sample has some 390,000 clones, around nine tenths seen once. Material for sequencing was peripheral blood. The receptors originated from a woman in her thirties or forties with COVID-19, enrolled during active disease.

The chain recombines TRBV30 with TRBJ1-1; TRBD1 is a possible D gene (6 bases). Germline loops: CDR1 GTSNPN, CDR2 SVGIG (reference sequence). The CDR3 runs to 14 residues. V lost 2 bases and J 0 bases, leaving 10 bases between the germline ends. The CDR3 sequence: CAWSKGHLNTEAFF. In DNA, the CDR3 is TGTGCCTGGAGTAAGGGACACTTGAACACTGAAGCTTTCTTT.

V and J are TRBV30 and TRBJ1-1; possibly TRBD1 for D (6 bases). The germline CDR1 and CDR2 sequences are GTSNPN and SVGIG (reference sequence). V was trimmed by 6 bases and J by 3 bases, leaving 17 bases between them. The CDR3 runs 14 residues. CDR3 sequence reads: CACPGAIGYTEAFF. As DNA, the CDR3 is TGTGCCTGCCCAGGGGCGATTGGGTACACTGAAGCTTTCTTT. The full variable domain, completed using reference TRBV30 and TRBJ1-1, is SQTIHQWPATLVQPVGSPLSLECTVEGTSNPNLYWYRQAAGRGLQLLFYSVGIGQISSEVPQNLSASRPQDRQFILSSKKLLLSDSGFYLCACPGAIGYTEAFFGQGTRLTVV.

The chain is built from TRBV19 and TRBJ2-7; D perhaps matches TRBD1 (6 bases). In germline, CDR1 is LNHDA, CDR2 SQIVND (reference sequence). The CDR3 sequence is 15 residues long. Deletions cut 6 bases from V and 4 bases from J, with 19 bases between. The CDR3 DNA reads TGTGCCAGTAGCATCCGGGACATCGGCTTGTACGAGCAGTACTTC. Translated: CASSIRDIGLYEQYF.

V usage is TRBV7-8 and J usage is TRBJ2-7, with 12 bases that match TRBD2. In germline, CDR1 is SGHVS, CDR2 FQNEAQ. This CDR3 has 15 residues. The V and J ends lost 4 bases and 3 bases, in that order; junction bases with no gene match: 4. The CDR3 region has the DNA TGTGCCAGCAGCTACGGACTAGCGGGGAACTACGAGCAGTACTTC. Amino acid sequence: CASSYGLAGNYEQYF.

This sequence joins TRBV21-1 and TRBJ2-3; TRBD1 is taken as the D call from the table, unchecked against the DNA. TRBV21-1 is reported as a pseudogene. This CDR3 contains 11 residues. CDR3 sequence reads: CASSSIYTQYF. The CDR3 nucleotides read TGTGCCAGCAGTTCAATTTATACGCAGTATTTT.

The rearrangement links TRBV5-1 to TRBJ2-7, with TRBD2 matching over 8 bases. V lost 3 bases to trimming and J lost 4 bases; unmatched junction nucleotides: 12. Germline V gives CDR1 SGHRS, CDR2 YFSETQ. This CDR3 comprises 16 residues. CDR3 residues: CASSSGAGGLFYEQYF. CDR3 in DNA: TGCGCCAGCAGCTCAGGCGCGGGGGGCCTTTTTTACGAGCAGTACTTC. Full variable domain (rest looked up from reference TRBV5-1 and TRBJ2-7): KAGVTQTPRYLIKTRGQQVTLSCSPISGHRSVSWYQQTPGQGLQFLFEYFSETQRNKGNFPGRFSGRQFSNSRSEMNVSTLELGDSALYLCASSSGAGGLFYEQYFGPGTRLTVT.

The V call is TRBV3-1 (or the pseudogene TRBV3-2), the J call TRBJ2-3; 8 bases are shared with TRBD1. Germline CDR1 and CDR2: LGHDT and YNNKEL (reference sequence). J gave up 2 bases and V 4 bases, and 11 bases lay outside the gene matches. CDR3 size: 17 residues. The CDR3 spells CASSLLEGQEFTDTQYF. The CDR3, as DNA: TGTGCCAGCAGCCTCCTTGAGGGACAGGAGTTCACAGATACGCAGTATTTT.

The chain recombines TRBV27 with TRBJ1-5; D uncertain. V dropped 6 bases and J dropped 9 bases, with 18 bases sitting between them. The CDR3 has 14 amino acids. From germline, CDR1 is MNHEY and CDR2 SMNVEV (reference sequence). CDR3 protein: CASRESTPEGPQHF. DNA for the CDR3: TGTGCCAGCAGGGAATCGACACCCGAGGGGCCCCAGCATTTT.

The genes are TRBV27 and TRBJ1-5, with D possibly matching TRBD1 (5 bases). Trimming cost V 3 bases and J 6 bases, with 12 bases left between them. The CDR3 loop spans 14 amino acids. Germline V CDR1 and CDR2: MNHEY, SMNVEV (reference sequence). The DNA for the CDR3 is TGTGCCAGCAGTTTGGGAGGGGATGGTCAGCCCCAGCATTTT. It yields the protein CASSLGGDGQPQHF.

The chain couples TRBV19 to TRBJ1-1, with 8 bases fitting TRBD1. With V trimmed by 4 bases and J by 4 bases, 8 bases remained unmatched. The CDR3 loop spans 15 amino acids. The germline V gene has CDR1 LNHDA and CDR2 SQIVND (reference sequence). Here the CDR3 reads CASSTRQGMGTEAFF. The CDR3 nucleotides read TGTGCCAGTAGTACTCGACAGGGGATGGGCACTGAAGCTTTCTTT.

The CDR3 DNA reads as TGCGCCAGCAGCCCGCGACAAGGAGATACGCAGTATTTT. It specifies CASSPRQGDTQYF. The chain combines TRBV5-1 with TRBJ2-3; D is ambiguous. Germline CDR1 and CDR2: SGHRS and YFSETQ. The CDR3 is made up of 13 amino acids. Trimming stripped 4 bases from V and 5 bases from J, with 11 bases between.

The J gene is TRBJ1-3, the V gene TRBV28; maybe TRBD1 (6 bases). The germline gives CDR1 MDHEN, CDR2 SYDVKM. V was shortened by 4 bases and J by 2 bases, with 18 bases between the two germline ends. The CDR3 length is 17 residues. In nucleotides, the CDR3 is TGTGCCAGCAGTTCTCATCAGGGGCCCCGAGCTGGAAACACCATATATTTT. It encodes CASSSHQGPRAGNTIYF.

The chain employs TRBV6-5 and TRBJ1-4; D is unclear. Trimming removed 1 base at V and 0 bases at J, with 9 bases between. Germline V lookup: CDR1 MNHEY, CDR2 SVGAGI. The CDR3 has 16 residues. As DNA, the CDR3 is TGTGCCAGCAGTTACTTGAGGACTGCAACTAATGAAAAACTGTTTTTT. It translates to CASSYLRTATNEKLFF.

The chain carries TRBV7-8 and TRBJ2-7; D might be TRBD1 (5 bases). The V gene lost 2 bases and the J gene lost 1 base, with 6 bases spanning the gap. CDR1 SGHVS and CDR2 FQNEAQ come from the germline V gene. The CDR3 covers 13 residues. The CDR3 loop is CASSLRGSYEQYF. The CDR3 coding sequence is TGTGCCAGCAGCTTAAGGGGATCCTACGAGCAGTACTTC. Looking up the rest from reference TRBV7-8 and TRBJ2-7 gives the full variable domain: GAGVSQSPRYKVAKRGQDVALRCDPISGHVSLFWYQQALGQGPEFLTYFQNEAQLDKSGLPSDRFFAERPEGSVSTLKIQRTQQEDSAVYLCASSLRGSYEQYFGPGTRLTVT.

V and J are TRBV27 and TRBJ1-2; D ambiguous. Trimming shortened V by 6 bases and J by 0 bases, and 14 bases separated the two germline ends. Germline V gene sequence: CDR1 MNHEY, CDR2 SMNVEV (reference sequence). The CDR3 consists of 15 residues. The CDR3 DNA sequence: TGTGCCAGCAGGTCCGGGGATCGGCCTAACTATGGCTACACCTTC. Translation gives CASRSGDRPNYGYTF.

This chain connects TRBV28 to TRBJ2-7; TRBD1 matches 9 bases. Germline CDR1 and CDR2: MDHEN and SYDVKM. V lost 1 base, J lost 1 base, and 5 bases stayed unmatched. The CDR3 length is 16 residues. This CDR3 reads CASSLYPGQGSYEQYF. The CDR3 DNA follows: TGTGCCAGCAGTTTATACCCGGGACAGGGTTCCTACGAGCAGTACTTC.

The rearrangement joins TRBV27 to TRBJ1-5; the D gene is possibly TRBD1 (6 bases). This CDR3 has 16 residues. Germline V lookup: CDR1 MNHEY, CDR2 SMNVEV (reference sequence). Between the trimmed V and J ends, which lost 5 bases and 1 base, there was a span of 15 bases. The CDR3 region has the DNA TGTGCCAGCAGTCCTCAGGGGCTGGTGAGCAATCAGCCCCAGCATTTT. Encoded protein: CASSPQGLVSNQPQHF.

The J gene is TRBJ1-2, the V gene TRBV15, with a possible D match to TRBD1 (6 bases). CDR3 length: 16 amino acids. Germline V gene lookup returns CDR1 LNHNV and CDR2 YYDKDF (reference sequence). V was cut by 4 bases and J by 1 base, with 16 bases left in between. The CDR3 nucleotides read TGTGCCACCAGCATCCCGAGAGACAGGAATAACTATGGCTACACCTTC. Residues: CATSIPRDRNNYGYTF.

This clone was observed once. This chain joins TRBV11-2 and TRBJ2-7; the D gene is possibly TRBD2 (5 bases). The CDR3 runs 15 residues. Germline lookup yields CDR1 SGHAT and CDR2 FQNNGV. Trimming pared 4 bases from V and 3 bases from J, leaving 16 bases between. CDR3 amino acids: CASSSVRNRGYEQYF. The CDR3 bases are TGTGCCAGCAGCTCAGTAAGGAACCGGGGCTACGAGCAGTACTTC.

The chain combines TRBV7-3 with TRBJ2-1; D may be TRBD1 (6 bases). Trimming took off 3 bases at V and 5 bases at J, with 11 bases between the two ends. Germline lookup yields CDR1 SGHTA and CDR2 FQGTGA. There are 14 residues in the CDR3. Here the CDR3 reads CASSLTGLNNEQFF. CDR3 coding DNA: TGTGCCAGCAGCTTGACAGGACTTAACAATGAGCAGTTCTTC. Complete variable domain (other parts from reference TRBV7-3 and TRBJ2-1): GAGVSQTPSNKVTEKGKYVELRCDPISGHTALYWYRQSLGQGPEFLIYFQGTGAADDSGLPNDRFFAVRPEGSVSTLKIQRTERGDSAVYLCASSLTGLNNEQFFGPGTRLTVL.

The J gene is TRBJ2-1, the V gene TRBV5-4; 10 bases agree with TRBD2. CDR3 length: 15 amino acids. With 4 bases clipped from V and 4 bases from J, the junction kept 5 bases outside the gene matches. Germline assignment: CDR1 SGHNT and CDR2 YYREEE (reference sequence). CDR3 DNA sequence: TGTGCCAGCAGCCGAGCGGGGGGGCCTTACAATGAGCAGTTCTTC. Its protein is CASSRAGGPYNEQFF. Based on the CDR3 plus reference TRBV5-4 and TRBJ2-1, the full variable domain is ETGVTQSPTHLIKTRGQQVTLRCSSQSGHNTVSWYQQALGQGPQFIFQYYREEENGRGNFPPRFSGLQFPNYSSELNVNALELDDSALYLCASSRAGGPYNEQFFGPGTRLTVL.

V usage is TRBV7-2 and J usage is TRBJ2-7; weak D call: TRBD1 (6 bases). The CDR3 has 16 amino acids. Deletions cut 1 base from V and 2 bases from J, with 15 bases between. The germline CDR1 and CDR2 sequences are SGHTA and FQGNSA. This CDR3 reads CASSLGLWTAAYEQYF. The CDR3 nucleotides read TGTGCCAGCAGCTTAGGGCTTTGGACAGCGGCCTACGAGCAGTACTTC.

The V and J genes are TRBV5-1 and TRBJ2-5, with 11 bases aligning to TRBD2. The CDR3 runs 16 residues. Germline V gene lookup returns CDR1 SGHRS and CDR2 YFSETQ. V lost 10 bases, J lost 3 bases, and 14 bases stayed unmatched. The CDR3 loop is CARFLGASGGKETQYF. The CDR3 nucleotides read TGCGCCCGCTTCTTGGGGGCTAGCGGGGGGAAAGAGACCCAGTACTTC.

V usage is TRBV4-1 and J usage is TRBJ1-3; D gene uncertain. Trimming removed 1 base from V and 3 bases from J, with 13 bases in between. This CDR3 comprises 16 residues. The germline gives CDR1 MGHRA, CDR2 YSYEKL. DNA for the CDR3: TGCGCCAGCAGCCAAGCCTTGGGCGGGATTGGAAACACCATATATTTT. The encoded protein is CASSQALGGIGNTIYF.

This chain uses TRBV3-1 (or the pseudogene TRBV3-2) with TRBJ2-4, with a tentative D call TRBD2 (5 bases). This CDR3 comprises 17 residues. Germline V gene sequence: CDR1 LGHDT, CDR2 YNNKEL (reference sequence). Trimming cost V 1 base and J 8 bases, with 21 bases left between them. This CDR3 reads CASSQVKRRARDDIQYF. In nucleotides, the CDR3 is TGTGCCAGCAGCCAAGTTAAAAGGCGGGCCAGAGATGACATTCAGTACTTC.

The chain combines TRBV10-3 with TRBJ2-7; TRBD2 agrees at 8 bases. In germline, CDR1 is ENHRY, CDR2 SYGVKD. With 3 bases clipped from V and 1 base from J, the junction kept 8 bases outside the gene matches. The CDR3 loop spans 16 amino acids. CDR3 sequence: CAISDRVAGSSYEQYF. The DNA of the CDR3 is TGTGCCATCAGTGATAGGGTAGCGGGGTCATCCTACGAGCAGTACTTC.

This chain uses TRBV18 with TRBJ1-3; D not resolved. The CDR3 loop spans 13 amino acids. Germline CDR1 reads KGHSH; CDR2 reads LQKENI. Trimming shortened V by 2 bases and J by 4 bases, and 6 bases separated the two germline ends. In nucleotides, the CDR3 is TGTGCCAGCTCACCATCACAGGGAAACACCATATATTTT. It yields the protein CASSPSQGNTIYF.

The rearrangement uses TRBV28 and TRBJ1-2, with 7 bases that match TRBD1. The trim removed 6 bases at V and 3 bases at J, leaving 7 bases unmatched. Germline CDR1 MDHEN, CDR2 SYDVKM. The CDR3 runs to 14 residues. The CDR3 DNA follows: TGTGCCAGCAGCCCCACGGGACAGTACTATGGCTACACCTTC. Translated: CASSPTGQYYGYTF.

This clone was seen just once. The chain recombines TRBV18 with TRBJ2-1; 8 nucleotides line up with TRBD1. Germline V lookup: CDR1 KGHSH, CDR2 LQKENI. Trimming removed 1 base from V and 2 bases from J; junction bases left unmatched: 4. This CDR3 contains 16 residues. CDR3 sequence: CASSPRWDRPYNEQFF. The CDR3 bases are TGTGCCAGCTCACCACGGTGGGACAGGCCCTACAATGAGCAGTTCTTC.